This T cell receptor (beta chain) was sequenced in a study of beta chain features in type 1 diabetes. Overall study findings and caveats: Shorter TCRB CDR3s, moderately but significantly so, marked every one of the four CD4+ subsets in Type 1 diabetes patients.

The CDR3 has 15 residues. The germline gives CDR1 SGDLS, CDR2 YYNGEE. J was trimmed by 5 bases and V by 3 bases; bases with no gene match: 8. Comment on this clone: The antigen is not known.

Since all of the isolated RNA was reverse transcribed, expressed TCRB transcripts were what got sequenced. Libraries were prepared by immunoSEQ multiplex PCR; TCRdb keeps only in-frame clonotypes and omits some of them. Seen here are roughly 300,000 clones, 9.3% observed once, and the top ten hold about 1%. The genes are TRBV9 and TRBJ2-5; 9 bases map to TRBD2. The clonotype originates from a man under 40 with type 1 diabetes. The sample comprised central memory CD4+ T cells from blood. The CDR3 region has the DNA TGTGCCAGCAGCGCCGAATCTAGCGGGGTGGAGACCCAGTACTTC. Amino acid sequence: CASSAESSGVETQYF.